This T cell receptor (beta chain) was sequenced for a study of beta chain features in type 1 diabetes (dated by TCRdb to 2016 to 2019). About the investigation overall: No differences in mean age, gender distribution, total cell number or subset yield were found between patients and healthy donors. A total of roughly 100 million sorted cells were examined across all samples, and a strong correlation was observed between cell number per subset and RNA yield. In the study, TCRB repertoires of sorted circulating CD4+ T cell subsets from recently diagnosed type 1 diabetes patients were compared with those of matched healthy donors. Regulatory and stem cell-like memory subsets were isolated from only 8 patients and roughly eight healthy donors, whereas naive and central memory subsets came from all 30 or so donors. What the authors observed across the whole study: Naive, central memory and regulatory TCRB repertoires appeared more similar among patients than among healthy donors. A moderate but significant shortening of TCRB CDR3 length was observed in type 1 diabetes patients in all four CD4+ subsets. HLA sub-analyses involved small numbers of individuals, so any influence of HLA type on TCRB rearrangement remained unresolved. Patients with type 1 diabetes made fewer insertions and deleted more nucleotides at VDJ recombination sites, implying thymic rearrangement abnormalities. Sequencing cDNA rather than genomic DNA could over-represent highly expressing activated cells, although activation and CD3 levels did not differ between groups. Shorter templates might be favored by PCR, yet because patient and control samples were amplified and corrected together, any such skew would affect both groups equally.

The entire amount of isolated RNA was reverse transcribed using the High Capacity cDNA Reverse Transcription Kit, so the sequenced TCRB transcripts were expressed ones. Deep immunoSEQ sequencing was performed on naive, central memory and regulatory T cell samples, with an average of about 3.57 million total reads per sample. Sorted cells were lysed in RLT buffer, and RNA was extracted using DNase-treated RNeasy Micro or Mini kits according to cell number. Each cell subset was processed on its own to prevent cross-contamination, while patient and healthy donor samples were processed together. Using the immunoSEQ multiplex PCR, TCRB sequences were amplified from cDNA into 87-bp fragments spanning the CDR3 region. Amplicons were sequenced on the Illumina HiSeq platform. The paper's processing steps were these. Synthetic template baselines were used to correct PCR bias computationally, reads within Hamming distance 2 were collapsed, and singletons that could not be merged were discarded. By aligning reads against IMGT, V, D and J genes, CDR3 length, and insertions or deletions at six rearrangement sites were assigned. Within each subset, clonotype counts were normalized to sorted cell number, and only after that were true diversity and Gini coefficients computed with the tcR R package. The overlap coefficient, calculated on TCRB nucleotide sequences, was used to quantify repertoire sharing. Held by TCRdb, this immuneACCESS table contains in-frame sequences only and omits some clones. Under half of the omission traces to an unresolved V gene where checked; the cause of the rest is unknown. That table gives V, J and clone size, and the DNA gave D and trimming. Recorded for this sample are about 160,000 clones; roughly 8% of them occurred a single time. The ten largest clonotypes hold approximately 0.56% of the sample.

From a lookup of the germline V gene (reference sequence), CDR1 and CDR2 are LNHDA and SQIVND. From its cysteine to its phenylalanine, the CDR3 spans 13 amino acids. The read is trimmed to its CDR3 DNA, 39 bases read in frame from base 1. This clone was counted between two and nine times. Its antigen is not yet known. The junction does not match germline at one end; this may be a read error. A single peripheral blood draw of about 116 mL on average was collected from each donor into heparinised tubes. Using a panel that included CD45RO, CCR7, CD25, CD127, CD95 and CD27, naive, central memory, regulatory and stem cell-like memory CD4+ T cells were sorted on a BD FACSAria II. Every sorted population had a purity above 95%. PBMCs were separated immediately by Lymphoprep density gradient centrifugation and were stained directly, without being cultured. So that batch effects would be minimized, each experiment stained and sorted samples in pairs, pairing one healthy donor with one patient.

The receptor chain draws on TRBV19 and TRBJ1-1; confidence is insufficient to name the D gene. The sequenced sample was central memory CD4+ T cells from blood. This TCR derives from a woman younger than 30 with type 1 diabetes. The CDR3 in this case is CASSVDYVGEAFF. The nucleotide sequence is given as TGTGCCAGTAGTGTAGACTATGTCGGTGAAGCTTTCTTT.